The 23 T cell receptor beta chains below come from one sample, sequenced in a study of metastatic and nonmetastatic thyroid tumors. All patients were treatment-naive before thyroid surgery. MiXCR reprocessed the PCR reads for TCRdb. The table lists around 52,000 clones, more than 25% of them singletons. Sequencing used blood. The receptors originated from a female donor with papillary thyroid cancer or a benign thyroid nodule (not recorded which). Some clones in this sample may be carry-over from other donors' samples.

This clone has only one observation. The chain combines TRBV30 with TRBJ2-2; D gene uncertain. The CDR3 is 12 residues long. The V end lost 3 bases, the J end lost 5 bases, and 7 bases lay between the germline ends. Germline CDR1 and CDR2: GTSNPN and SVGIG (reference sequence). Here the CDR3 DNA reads TGTGCCTGGAGACCCTTTACCGGGGAGCTGTTTTTT. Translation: CAWRPFTGELFF.

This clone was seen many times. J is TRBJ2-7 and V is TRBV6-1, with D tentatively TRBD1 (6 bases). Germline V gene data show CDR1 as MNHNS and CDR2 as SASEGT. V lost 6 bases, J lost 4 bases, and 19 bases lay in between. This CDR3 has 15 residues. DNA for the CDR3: TGTGCCAGCAGACCGAGACTGGGGGCAGGGTACGAGCAGTACTTC. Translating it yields CASRPRLGAGYEQYF.

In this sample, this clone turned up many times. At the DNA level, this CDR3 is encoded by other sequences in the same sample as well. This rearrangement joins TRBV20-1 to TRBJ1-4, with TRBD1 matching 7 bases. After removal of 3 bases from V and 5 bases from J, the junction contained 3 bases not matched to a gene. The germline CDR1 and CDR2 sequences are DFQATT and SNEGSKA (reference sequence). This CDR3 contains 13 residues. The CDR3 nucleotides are TGCAGTGCTAGGCAAGGGGGCAATGAAAAACTGTTTTTT. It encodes CSARQGGNEKLFF.

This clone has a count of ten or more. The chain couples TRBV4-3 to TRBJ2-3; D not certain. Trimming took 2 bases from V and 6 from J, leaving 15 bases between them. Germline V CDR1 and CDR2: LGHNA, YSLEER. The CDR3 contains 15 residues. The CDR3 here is CASSQSNPSRDTQYF. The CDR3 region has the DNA TGCGCCAGCAGCCAAAGTAACCCCTCTAGGGATACGCAGTATTTT.

The CDR3 region has the DNA TGTGCCAGCAAACCCCCCCTAGCGGAGGAAGAGACCCAGTACTTC. This sequence encodes CASKPPLAEEETQYF. The V gene is TRBV6-1, the J gene TRBJ2-5; TRBD2 matches 7 bases. Trimming removed 7 bases from V and 3 bases from J; junction bases left unmatched: 11. The CDR3 consists of 15 residues. The germline V gene encodes CDR1 MNHNS and CDR2 SASEGT.

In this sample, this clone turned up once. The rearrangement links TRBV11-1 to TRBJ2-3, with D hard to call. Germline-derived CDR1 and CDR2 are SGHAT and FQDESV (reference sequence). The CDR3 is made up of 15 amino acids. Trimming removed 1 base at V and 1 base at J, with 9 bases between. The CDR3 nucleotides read TGTGCCAGCAGCTTAGTGGAGACGGGCACAGATACGCAGTATTTT. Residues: CASSLVETGTDTQYF.

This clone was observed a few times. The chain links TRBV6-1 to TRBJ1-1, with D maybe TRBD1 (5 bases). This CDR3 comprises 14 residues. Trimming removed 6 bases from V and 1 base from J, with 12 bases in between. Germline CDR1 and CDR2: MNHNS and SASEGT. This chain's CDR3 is CASRPYGQNTEAFF. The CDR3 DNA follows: TGTGCCAGCAGGCCCTACGGACAGAACACTGAAGCTTTCTTT.

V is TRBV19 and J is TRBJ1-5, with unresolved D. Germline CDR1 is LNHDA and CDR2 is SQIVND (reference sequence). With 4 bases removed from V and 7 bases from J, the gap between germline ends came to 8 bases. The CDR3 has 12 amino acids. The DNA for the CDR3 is TGTGCCAGTAGTACTCTGAGCCAGCCCCAGCATTTT. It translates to CASSTLSQPQHF.

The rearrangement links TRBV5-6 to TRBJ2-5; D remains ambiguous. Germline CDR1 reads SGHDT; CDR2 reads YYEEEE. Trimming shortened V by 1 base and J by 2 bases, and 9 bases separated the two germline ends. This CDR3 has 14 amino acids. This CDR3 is CASSLFSDQETQYF. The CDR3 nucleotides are TGTGCCAGCAGCTTGTTCTCGGATCAAGAGACCCAGTACTTC.

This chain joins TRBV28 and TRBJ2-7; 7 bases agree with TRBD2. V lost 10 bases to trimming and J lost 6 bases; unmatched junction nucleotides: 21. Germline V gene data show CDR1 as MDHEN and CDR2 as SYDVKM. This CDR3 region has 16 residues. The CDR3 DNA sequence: TGTGCCACAACCAGTGGAAGCGGGGCAACGAGGGGCGAGCAGTACTTC. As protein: CATTSGSGATRGEQYF.

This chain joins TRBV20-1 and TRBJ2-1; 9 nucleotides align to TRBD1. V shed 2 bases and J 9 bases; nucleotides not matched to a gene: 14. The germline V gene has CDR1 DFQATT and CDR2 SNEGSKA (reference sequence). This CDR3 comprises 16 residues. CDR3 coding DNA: TGCAGTGCTAGACCCTTAAACAGGGGGCGGGGGAGTGAGCAGTTCTTC. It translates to CSARPLNRGRGSEQFF.

Here the CDR3 DNA reads TGTGCCACCTCCGGACTAGCGGGAGAGGAGCAGTACTTC. As protein: CATSGLAGEEQYF. The V gene is TRBV15, the J gene TRBJ2-7, with TRBD2 matching over 13 bases. The CDR3 spans 13 residues. Germline V CDR1 and CDR2: LNHNV, YYDKDF (reference sequence). Trimming removed 8 bases from V and 7 bases from J; junction bases left unmatched: 5.

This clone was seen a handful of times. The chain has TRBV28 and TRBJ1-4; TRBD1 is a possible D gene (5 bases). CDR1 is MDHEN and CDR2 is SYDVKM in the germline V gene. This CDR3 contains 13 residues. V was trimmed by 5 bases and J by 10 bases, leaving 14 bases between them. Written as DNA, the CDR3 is TGTGCCAGCAGTCCCGGGACCGATCGAAAACTGTTTTTT. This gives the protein CASSPGTDRKLFF.

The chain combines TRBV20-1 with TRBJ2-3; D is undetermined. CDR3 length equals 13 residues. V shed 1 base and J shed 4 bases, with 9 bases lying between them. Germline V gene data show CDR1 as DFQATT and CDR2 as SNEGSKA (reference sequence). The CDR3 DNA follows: TGCAGTGCTAGAGTTGGGTTTGCAGATACGCAGTATTTT. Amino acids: CSARVGFADTQYF.

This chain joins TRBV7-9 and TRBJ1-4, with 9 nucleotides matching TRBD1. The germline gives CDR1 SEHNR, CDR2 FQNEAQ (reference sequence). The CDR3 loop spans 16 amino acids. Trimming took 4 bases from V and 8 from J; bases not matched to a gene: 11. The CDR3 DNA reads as TGTGCCAGCAGCTCAGCCGCCGGGACAGGGAACGAAAAACTGTTTTTT. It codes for CASSSAAGTGNEKLFF.

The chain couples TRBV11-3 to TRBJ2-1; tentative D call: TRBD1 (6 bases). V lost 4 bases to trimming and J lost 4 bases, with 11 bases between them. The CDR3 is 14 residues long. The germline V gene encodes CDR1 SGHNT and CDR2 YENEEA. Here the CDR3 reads CASSSGTYYNEQFF. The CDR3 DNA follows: TGTGCCAGCAGCTCCGGGACATATTACAATGAGCAGTTCTTC.

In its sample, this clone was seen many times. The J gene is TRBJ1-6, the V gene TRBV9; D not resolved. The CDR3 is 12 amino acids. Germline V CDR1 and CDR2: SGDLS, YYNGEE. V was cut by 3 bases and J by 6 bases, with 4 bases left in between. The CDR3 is CASSGSNSPLHF. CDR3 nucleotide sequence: TGTGCCAGCAGCGGCAGTAATTCACCCCTCCACTTT.

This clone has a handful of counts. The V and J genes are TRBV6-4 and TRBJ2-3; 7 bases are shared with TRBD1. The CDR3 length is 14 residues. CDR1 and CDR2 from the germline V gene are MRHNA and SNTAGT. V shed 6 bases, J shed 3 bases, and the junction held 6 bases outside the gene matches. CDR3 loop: CASSEGALTDTQYF. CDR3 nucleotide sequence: TGTGCCAGCAGCGAGGGGGCCTTGACAGATACGCAGTATTTT.

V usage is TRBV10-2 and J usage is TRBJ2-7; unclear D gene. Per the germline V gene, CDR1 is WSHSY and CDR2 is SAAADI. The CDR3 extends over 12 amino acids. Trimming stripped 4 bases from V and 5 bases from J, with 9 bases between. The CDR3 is CASSGGRDEQYF. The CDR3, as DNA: TGCGCCAGCAGTGGGGGTAGGGACGAGCAGTACTTC.

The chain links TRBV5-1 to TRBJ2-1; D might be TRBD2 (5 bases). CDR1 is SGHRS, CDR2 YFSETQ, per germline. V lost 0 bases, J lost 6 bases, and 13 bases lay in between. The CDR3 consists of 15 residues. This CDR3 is CASSLGGLGSNEQFF. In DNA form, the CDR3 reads TGCGCCAGCAGCTTGGGCGGGTTAGGTAGCAATGAGCAGTTCTTC.

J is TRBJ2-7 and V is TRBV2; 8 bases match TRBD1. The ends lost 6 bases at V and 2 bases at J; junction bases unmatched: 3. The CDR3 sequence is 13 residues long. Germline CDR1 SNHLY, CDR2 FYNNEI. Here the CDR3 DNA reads TGTGCCAGCAGCGGACAGGGACCCTACGAGCAGTACTTC. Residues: CASSGQGPYEQYF. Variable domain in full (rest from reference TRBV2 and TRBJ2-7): EPEVTQTPSHQVTQMGQEVILRCVPISNHLYFYWYRQILGQKVEFLVSFYNNEISEKSEIFDDQFSVERPDGSNFTLKIRSTKLEDSAMYFCASSGQGPYEQYFGPGTRLTVT.

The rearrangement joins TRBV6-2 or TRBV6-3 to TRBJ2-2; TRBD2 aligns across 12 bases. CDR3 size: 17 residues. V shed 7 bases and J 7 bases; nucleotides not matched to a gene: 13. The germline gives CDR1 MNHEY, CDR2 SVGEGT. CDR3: CASIKGLAGGPGGELFF. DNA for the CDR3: TGTGCCAGCATCAAAGGCCTAGCGGGAGGGCCAGGCGGGGAGCTGTTTTTT.

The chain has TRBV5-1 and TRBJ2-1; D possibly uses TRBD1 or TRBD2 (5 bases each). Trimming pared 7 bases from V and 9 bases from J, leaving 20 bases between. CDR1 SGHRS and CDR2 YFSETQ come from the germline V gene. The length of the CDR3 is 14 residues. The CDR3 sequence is CASVTGTGRSEQFF. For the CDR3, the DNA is TGCGCCAGCGTTACAGGAACGGGGAGAAGTGAGCAGTTCTTC.